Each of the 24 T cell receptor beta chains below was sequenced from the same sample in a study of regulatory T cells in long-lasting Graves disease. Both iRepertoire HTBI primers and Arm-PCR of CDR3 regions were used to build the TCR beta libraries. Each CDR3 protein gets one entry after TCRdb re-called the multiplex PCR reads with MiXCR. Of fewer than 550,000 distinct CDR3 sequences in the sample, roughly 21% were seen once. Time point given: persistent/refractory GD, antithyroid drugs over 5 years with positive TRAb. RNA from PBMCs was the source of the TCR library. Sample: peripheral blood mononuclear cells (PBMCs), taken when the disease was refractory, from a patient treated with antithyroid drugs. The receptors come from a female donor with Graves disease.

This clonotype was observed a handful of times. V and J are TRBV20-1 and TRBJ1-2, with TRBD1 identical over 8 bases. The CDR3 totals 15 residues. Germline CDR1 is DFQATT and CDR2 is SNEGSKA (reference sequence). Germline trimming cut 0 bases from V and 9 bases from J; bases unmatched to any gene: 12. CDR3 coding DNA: TGCAGTGCTAGAGATCAGACAGGGGTTAAGCGTAGCTACACCTTC. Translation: CSARDQTGVKRSYTF.

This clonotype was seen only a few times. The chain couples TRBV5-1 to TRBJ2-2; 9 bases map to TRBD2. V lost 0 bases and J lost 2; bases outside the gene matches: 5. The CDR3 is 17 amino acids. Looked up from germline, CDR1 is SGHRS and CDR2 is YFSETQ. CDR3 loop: CASSLAASGVNTGELFF. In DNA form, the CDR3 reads TGCGCCAGCAGCTTGGCCGCTAGCGGGGTTAACACCGGGGAGCTGTTTTTT.

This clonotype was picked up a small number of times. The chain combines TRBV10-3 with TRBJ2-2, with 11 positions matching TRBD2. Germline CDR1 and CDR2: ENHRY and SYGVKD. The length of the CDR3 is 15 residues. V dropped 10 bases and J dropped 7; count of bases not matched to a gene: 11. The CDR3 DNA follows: TGTGCCACCTACGGTGCTAGCGGGGGGCACGGGGAGCTGTTTTTT. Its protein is CATYGASGGHGELFF.

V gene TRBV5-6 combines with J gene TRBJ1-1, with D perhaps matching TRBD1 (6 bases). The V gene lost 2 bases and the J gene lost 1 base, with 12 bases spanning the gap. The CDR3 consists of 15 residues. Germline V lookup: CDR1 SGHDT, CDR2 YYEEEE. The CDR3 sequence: CASSFGGTSNTEAFF. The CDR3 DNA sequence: TGTGCCAGCAGCTTCGGGGGGACATCGAACACTGAAGCTTTCTTT.

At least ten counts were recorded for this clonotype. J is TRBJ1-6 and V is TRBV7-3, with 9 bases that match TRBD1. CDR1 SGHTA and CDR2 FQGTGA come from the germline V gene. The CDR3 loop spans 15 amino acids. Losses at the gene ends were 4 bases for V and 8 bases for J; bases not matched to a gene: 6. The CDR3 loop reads CASSSGQGADSPLHF. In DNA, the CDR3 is TGTGCCAGCAGCTCGGGACAGGGAGCGGATTCACCCCTCCACTTT.

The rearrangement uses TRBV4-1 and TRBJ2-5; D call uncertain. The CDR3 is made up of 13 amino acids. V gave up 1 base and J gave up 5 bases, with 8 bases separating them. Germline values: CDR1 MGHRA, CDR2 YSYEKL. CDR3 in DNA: TGCGCCAGCAGCCAAGGGACCCGGGAGACCCAGTACTTC. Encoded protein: CASSQGTRETQYF.

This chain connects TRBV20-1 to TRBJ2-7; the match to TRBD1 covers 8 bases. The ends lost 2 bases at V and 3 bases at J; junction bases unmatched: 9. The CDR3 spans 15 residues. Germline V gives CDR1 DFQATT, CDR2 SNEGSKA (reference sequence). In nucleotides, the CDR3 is TGCAGTGCTAGACTAGGGACAGGTCTATTCTACGAGCAGTACTTC. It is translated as CSARLGTGLFYEQYF.

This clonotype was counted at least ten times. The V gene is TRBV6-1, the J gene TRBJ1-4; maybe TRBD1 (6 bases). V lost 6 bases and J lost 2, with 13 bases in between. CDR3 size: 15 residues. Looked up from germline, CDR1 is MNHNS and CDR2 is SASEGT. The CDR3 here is CASRRPGDTNEKLFF. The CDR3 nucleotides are TGTGCCAGCAGGCGCCCAGGGGATACTAATGAAAAACTGTTTTTT.

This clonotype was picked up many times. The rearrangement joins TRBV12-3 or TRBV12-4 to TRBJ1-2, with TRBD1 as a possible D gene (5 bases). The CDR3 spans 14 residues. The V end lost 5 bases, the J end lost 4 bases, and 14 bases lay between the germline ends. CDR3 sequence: CASSPPRGVYGYTF. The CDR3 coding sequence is TGTGCCAGCAGTCCTCCGAGGGGCGTCTATGGCTACACCTTC.

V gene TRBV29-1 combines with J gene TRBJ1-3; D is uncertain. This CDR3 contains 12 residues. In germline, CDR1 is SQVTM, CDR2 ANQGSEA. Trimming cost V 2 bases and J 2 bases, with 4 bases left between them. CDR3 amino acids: CSVESAGNTIYF. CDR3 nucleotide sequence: TGCAGCGTTGAATCGGCTGGAAACACCATATATTTT.

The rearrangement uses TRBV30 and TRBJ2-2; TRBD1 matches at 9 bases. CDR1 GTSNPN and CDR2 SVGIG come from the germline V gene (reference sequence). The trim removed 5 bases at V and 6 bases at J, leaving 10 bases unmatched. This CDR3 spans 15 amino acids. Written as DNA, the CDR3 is TGTGCCTGGGCGCTTGACGACAGGGGGGCCGGGGAGCTGTTTTTT. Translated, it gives CAWALDDRGAGELFF.

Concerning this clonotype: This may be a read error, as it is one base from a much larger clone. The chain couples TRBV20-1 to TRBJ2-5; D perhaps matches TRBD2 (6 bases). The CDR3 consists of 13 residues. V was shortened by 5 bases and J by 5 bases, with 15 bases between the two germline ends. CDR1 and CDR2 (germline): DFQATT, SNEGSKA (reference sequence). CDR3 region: CSAWDTSTETQYF. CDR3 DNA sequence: TGCAGTGCTTGGGATACTAGCACGGAGACCCAGTACTTC.

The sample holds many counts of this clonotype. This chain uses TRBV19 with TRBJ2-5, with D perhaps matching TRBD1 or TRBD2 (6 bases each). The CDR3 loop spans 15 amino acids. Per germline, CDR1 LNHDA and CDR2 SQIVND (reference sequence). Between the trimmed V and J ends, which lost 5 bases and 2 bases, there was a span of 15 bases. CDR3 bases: TGTGCCAGTAGTTGGAGGGGCAGGGGTCAAGAGACCCAGTACTTC. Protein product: CASSWRGRGQETQYF. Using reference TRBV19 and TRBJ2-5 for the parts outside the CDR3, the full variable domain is DGGITQSPKYLFRKEGQNVTLSCEQNLNHDAMYWYRQDPGQGLRLIYYSQIVNDFQKGDIAEGYSVSREKKESFPLTVTSAQKNPTAFYLCASSWRGRGQETQYFGPGTRLLVL.

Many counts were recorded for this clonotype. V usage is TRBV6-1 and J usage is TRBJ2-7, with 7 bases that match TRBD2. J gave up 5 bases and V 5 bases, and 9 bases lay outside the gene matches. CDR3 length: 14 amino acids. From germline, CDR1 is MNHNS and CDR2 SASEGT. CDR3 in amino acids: CASSPYVGGNEQYF. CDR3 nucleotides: TGTGCCAGCAGTCCTTACGTCGGGGGGAACGAGCAGTACTTC.

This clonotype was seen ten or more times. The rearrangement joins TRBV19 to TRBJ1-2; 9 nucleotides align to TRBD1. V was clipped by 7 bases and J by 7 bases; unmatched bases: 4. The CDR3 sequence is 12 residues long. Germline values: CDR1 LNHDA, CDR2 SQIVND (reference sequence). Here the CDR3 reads CASTSGQGGYTF. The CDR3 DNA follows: TGTGCCAGTACCTCGGGACAGGGTGGCTACACCTTC.

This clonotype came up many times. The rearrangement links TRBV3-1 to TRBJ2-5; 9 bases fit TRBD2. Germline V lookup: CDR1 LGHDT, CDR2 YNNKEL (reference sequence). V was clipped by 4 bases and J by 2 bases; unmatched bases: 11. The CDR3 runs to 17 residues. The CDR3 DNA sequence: TGTGCCAGCAGCCCTGGAGGAACTAGCGGGTCTCAAGAGACCCAGTACTTC. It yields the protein CASSPGGTSGSQETQYF.

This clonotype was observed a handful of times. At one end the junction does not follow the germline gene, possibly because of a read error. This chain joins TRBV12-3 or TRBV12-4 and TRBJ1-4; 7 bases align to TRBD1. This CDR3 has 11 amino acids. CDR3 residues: CASTTGEKLSF. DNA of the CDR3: TGTGCCAGCACCACAGGGGAAAAACTGTCTTTT.

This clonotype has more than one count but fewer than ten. The CDR3 is CASSRDPGGYEQYF. For the CDR3, the DNA is TGTGCCAGCAGCCGAGACCCGGGGGGATACGAGCAGTACTTC. V and J are TRBV3-1 and TRBJ2-7; 7 nucleotides line up with TRBD2. This CDR3 is built from 14 residues. Per germline, CDR1 LGHDT and CDR2 YNNKEL (reference sequence). J gave up 4 bases and V 4 bases, and 7 bases lay outside the gene matches.

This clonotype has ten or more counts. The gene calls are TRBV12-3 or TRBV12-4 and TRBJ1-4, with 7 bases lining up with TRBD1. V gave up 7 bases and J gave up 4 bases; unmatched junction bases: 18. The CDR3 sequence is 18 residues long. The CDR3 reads CASTTRQGRNKGNEKLFF. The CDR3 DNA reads TGTGCCAGCACTACACGACAGGGTAGGAACAAGGGTAATGAAAAACTGTTTTTT.

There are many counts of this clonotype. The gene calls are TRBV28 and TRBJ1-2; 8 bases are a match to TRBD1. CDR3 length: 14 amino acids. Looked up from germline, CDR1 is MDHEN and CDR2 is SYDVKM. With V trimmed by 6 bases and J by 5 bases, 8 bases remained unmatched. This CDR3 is CASSLAQGGYGYTF. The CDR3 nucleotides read TGTGCCAGCAGCTTAGCACAGGGGGGATATGGCTACACCTTC.

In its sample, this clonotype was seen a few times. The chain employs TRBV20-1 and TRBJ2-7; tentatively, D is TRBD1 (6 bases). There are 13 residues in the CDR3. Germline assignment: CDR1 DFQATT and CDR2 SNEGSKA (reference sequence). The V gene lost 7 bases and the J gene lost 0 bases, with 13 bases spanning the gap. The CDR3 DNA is TGCAGTGTCATACAGGGAAGCTCCTACGAGCAGTACTTC. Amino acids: CSVIQGSSYEQYF.

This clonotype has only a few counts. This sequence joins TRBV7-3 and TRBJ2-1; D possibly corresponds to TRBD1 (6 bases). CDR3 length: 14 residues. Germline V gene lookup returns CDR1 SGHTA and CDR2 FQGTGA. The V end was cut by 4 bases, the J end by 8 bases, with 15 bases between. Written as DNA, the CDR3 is TGTGCCAGCAGCTCCGGAACCTACAGGGATGAGCAGTTCTTC. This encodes CASSSGTYRDEQFF. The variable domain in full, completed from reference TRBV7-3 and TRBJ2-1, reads GAGVSQTPSNKVTEKGKYVELRCDPISGHTALYWYRQSLGQGPEFLIYFQGTGAADDSGLPNDRFFAVRPEGSVSTLKIQRTERGDSAVYLCASSSGTYRDEQFFGPGTRLTVL.

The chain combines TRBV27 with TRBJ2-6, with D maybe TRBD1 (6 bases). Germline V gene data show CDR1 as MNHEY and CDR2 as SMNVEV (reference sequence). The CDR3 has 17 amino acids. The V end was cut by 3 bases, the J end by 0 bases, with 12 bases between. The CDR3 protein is CASSFLQGRSGANVLTF. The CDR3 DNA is TGTGCCAGCAGTTTTCTACAGGGCCGCTCTGGGGCCAACGTCCTGACTTTC.

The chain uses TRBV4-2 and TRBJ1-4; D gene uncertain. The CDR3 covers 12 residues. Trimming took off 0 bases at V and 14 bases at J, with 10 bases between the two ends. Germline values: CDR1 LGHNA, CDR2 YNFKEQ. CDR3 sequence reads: CASSQDQLWLFF. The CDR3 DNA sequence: TGTGCCAGCAGCCAAGACCAGTTATGGCTGTTTTTT.